This T cell receptor (beta chain) originates from a study of long-term antiretroviral therapy in people with HIV. Study-level findings and limits: Comparison with controls showed narrower CDR3 length ranges in HIV repertoires. Information on adherence, resistance and therapy changes was unavailable.

Concerning this clone itself: What it binds is unknown.

This was the immunoSEQ v3.0 assay at survey level. Sequencing had a target that covered 40,000-50,000 T-cell genomes per sample. The table came from immunoSEQ multiplex PCR; TCRdb's copy has only in-frame clones and leaves some out. There are tens of thousands of clones in the sample; 65% to 85% occur only once, and roughly 15% lies in the top ten. Germline V gene data show CDR1 as LGHNA and CDR2 as YNFKEQ. CDR3 size: 15 residues. V was trimmed by 0 bases and J by 4 bases, leaving 12 bases between them. The starting material was unsorted PBMCs, obtained 4.2 to 4.5 years after starting antiretroviral therapy. The chain has TRBV4-2 and TRBJ2-5, with a weak D call TRBD2 (5 bases). This clonotype was obtained from a young man with HIV. CDR3 DNA sequence: TGTGCCAGCAGCCAAGATAGAACTAGTCGAGAGACCCAGTACTTC. It is translated as CASSQDRTSRETQYF.